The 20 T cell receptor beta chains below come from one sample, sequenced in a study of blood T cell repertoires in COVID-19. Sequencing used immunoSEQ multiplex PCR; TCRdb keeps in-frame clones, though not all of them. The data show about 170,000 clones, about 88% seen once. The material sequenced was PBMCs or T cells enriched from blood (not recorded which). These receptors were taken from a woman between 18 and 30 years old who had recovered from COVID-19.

The CDR3 coding sequence is TGTGCCAGCAGCCAAGATTCAGTAGCGGCCAACAATGAGCAGTTCTTC. Its protein is CASSQDSVAANNEQFF. This chain uses TRBV3-1 (or the pseudogene TRBV3-2) with TRBJ2-1; possibly TRBD2 for D (6 bases). Germline CDR1 is LGHDT and CDR2 is YNNKEL (reference sequence). The CDR3 spans 16 residues. V gave up 0 bases and J gave up 5 bases, with 14 bases separating them.

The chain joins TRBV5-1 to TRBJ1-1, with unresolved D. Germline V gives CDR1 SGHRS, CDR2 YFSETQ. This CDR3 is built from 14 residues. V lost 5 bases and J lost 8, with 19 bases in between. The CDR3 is CASRFKVGLAEAFF. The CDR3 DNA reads TGCGCCAGCAGATTTAAAGTCGGTCTAGCCGAAGCTTTCTTT. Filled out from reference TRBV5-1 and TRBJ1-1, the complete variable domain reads KAGVTQTPRYLIKTRGQQVTLSCSPISGHRSVSWYQQTPGQGLQFLFEYFSETQRNKGNFPGRFSGRQFSNSRSEMNVSTLELGDSALYLCASRFKVGLAEAFFGQGTRLTVV.

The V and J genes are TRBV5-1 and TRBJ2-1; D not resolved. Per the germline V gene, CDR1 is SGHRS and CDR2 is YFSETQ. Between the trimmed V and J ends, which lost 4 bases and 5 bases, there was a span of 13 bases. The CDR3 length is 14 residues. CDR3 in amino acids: CASSLADTHNEQFF. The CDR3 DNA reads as TGCGCCAGCAGCCTCGCCGACACCCACAATGAGCAGTTCTTC.

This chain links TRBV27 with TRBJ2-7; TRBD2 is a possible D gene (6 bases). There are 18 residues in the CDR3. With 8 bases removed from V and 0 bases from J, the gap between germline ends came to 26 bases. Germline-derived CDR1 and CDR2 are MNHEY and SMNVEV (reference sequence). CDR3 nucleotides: TGTGCCAGCGGGACTTACGACCATTCCGACCGGATCTCCTACGAGCAGTACTTC. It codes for CASGTYDHSDRISYEQYF.

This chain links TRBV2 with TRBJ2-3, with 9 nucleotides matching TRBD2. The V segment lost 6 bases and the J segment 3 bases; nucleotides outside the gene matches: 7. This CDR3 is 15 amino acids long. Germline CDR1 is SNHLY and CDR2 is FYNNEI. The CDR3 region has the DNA TGTGCCAGCAGAGATAGCGGGAGTGGGACAGATACGCAGTATTTT. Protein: CASRDSGSGTDTQYF.

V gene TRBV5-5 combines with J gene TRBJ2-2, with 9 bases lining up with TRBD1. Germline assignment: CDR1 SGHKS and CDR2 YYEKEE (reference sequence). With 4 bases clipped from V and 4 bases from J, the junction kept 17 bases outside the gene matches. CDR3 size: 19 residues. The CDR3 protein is CASSLSVTGGSPGTGELFF. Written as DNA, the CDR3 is TGTGCCAGCAGCCTCTCTGTAACAGGGGGCTCCCCTGGCACCGGGGAGCTGTTTTTT.

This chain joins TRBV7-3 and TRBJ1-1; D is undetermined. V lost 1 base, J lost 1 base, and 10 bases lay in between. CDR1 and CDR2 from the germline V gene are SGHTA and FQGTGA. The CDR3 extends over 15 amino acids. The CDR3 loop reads CASSLNIGANTEAFF. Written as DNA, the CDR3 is TGTGCCAGCAGCTTAAATATCGGAGCGAACACTGAAGCTTTCTTT.

The CDR3, as DNA: TGTGCCAGCAGTGCCCTACAGGGTGGAGGAAACACCATATATTTT. Its translation is CASSALQGGGNTIYF. J is TRBJ1-3 and V is TRBV2, with TRBD1 as a possible D gene (6 bases). CDR1 and CDR2 (germline): SNHLY, FYNNEI. This CDR3 has 15 residues. Trimming removed 4 bases from V and 4 bases from J, with 14 bases in between.

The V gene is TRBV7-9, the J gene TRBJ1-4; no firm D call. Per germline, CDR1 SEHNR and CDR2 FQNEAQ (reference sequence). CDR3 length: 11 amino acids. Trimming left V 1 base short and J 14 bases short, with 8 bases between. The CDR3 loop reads CASSLEGGLFF. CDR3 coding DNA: TGTGCCAGCAGCTTAGAGGGAGGGCTGTTTTTT.

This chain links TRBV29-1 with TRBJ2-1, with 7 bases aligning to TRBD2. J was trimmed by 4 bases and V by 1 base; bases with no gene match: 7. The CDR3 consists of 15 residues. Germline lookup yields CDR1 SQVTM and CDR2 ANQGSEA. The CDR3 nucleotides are TGCAGCGTTGAAGGGGTGGGAGCGGGGTACAATGAGCAGTTCTTC. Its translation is CSVEGVGAGYNEQFF.

DNA for the CDR3: TGCGCCAGCAGCCAGCAGGATGAGCAGTTCTTC. Encoded protein: CASSQQDEQFF. V gene TRBV4-1 combines with J gene TRBJ2-1; D ambiguous. V lost 3 bases and J lost 8, with 5 bases in between. Germline-derived CDR1 and CDR2 are MGHRA and YSYEKL. CDR3 length: 11 residues.

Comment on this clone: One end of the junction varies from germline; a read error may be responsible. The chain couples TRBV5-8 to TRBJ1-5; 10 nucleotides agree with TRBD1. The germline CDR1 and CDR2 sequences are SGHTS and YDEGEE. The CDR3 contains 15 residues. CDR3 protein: CASSLDRGYAQPQHF. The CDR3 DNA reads TGTGCCAGCAGTTTGGACAGGGGGTATGCTCAGCCCCAGCATTTT. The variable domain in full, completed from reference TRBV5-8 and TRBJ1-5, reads EAGVTQSPTHLIKTRGQQATLRCSPISGHTSVYWYQQALGLGLQFLLWYDEGEERNRGNFPPRFSGRQFPNYSSELNVNALELEDSALYLCASSLDRGYAQPQHFGDGTRLSIL.

CDR3 loop: CSASKTVRGELFF. Written as DNA, the CDR3 is TGCAGTGCTAGTAAGACAGTTCGCGGGGAGCTGTTTTTT. The chain is built from TRBV20-1 and TRBJ2-2, with D maybe TRBD1 (5 bases). V gave up 3 bases and J gave up 7 bases, with 12 bases separating them. CDR1 is DFQATT, CDR2 SNEGSKA, per germline (reference sequence). The CDR3 totals 13 residues.

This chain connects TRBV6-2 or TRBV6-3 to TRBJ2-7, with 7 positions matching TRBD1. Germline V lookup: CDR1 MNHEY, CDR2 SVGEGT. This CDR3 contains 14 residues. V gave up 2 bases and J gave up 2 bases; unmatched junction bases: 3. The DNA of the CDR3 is TGTGCCAGCAGTTACGGGACAGAAACCTACGAGCAGTACTTC. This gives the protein CASSYGTETYEQYF.

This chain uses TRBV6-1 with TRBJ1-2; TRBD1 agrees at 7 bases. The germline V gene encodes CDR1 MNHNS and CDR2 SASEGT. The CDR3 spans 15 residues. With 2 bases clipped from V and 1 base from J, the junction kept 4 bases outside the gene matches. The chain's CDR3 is CASSEIGGNNYGYTF. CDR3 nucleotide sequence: TGTGCCAGCAGTGAAATAGGGGGCAATAACTATGGCTACACCTTC.

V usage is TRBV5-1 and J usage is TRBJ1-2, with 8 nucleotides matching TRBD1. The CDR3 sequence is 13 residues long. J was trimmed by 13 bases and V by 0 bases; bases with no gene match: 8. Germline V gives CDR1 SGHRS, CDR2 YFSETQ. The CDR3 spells CASSLGQGAKGTF. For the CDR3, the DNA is TGCGCCAGCAGCTTGGGGCAGGGGGCCAAGGGCACCTTC.

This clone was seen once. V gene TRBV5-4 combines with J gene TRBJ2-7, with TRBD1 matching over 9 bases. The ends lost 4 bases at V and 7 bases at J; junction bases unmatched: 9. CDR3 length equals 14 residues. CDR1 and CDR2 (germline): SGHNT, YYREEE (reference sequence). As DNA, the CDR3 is TGTGCCAGCAGCCCGAGGACAGGGGTTTCGGAGCAGTACTTC. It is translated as CASSPRTGVSEQYF.

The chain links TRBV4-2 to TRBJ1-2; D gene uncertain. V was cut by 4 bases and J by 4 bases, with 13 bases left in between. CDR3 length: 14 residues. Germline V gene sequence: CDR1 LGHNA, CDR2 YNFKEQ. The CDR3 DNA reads TGTGCCAGCAGCCCCGGCCCTACGGGCTATGGCTACACCTTC. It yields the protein CASSPGPTGYGYTF.

The CDR3: CASSDGNQYEQYF. CDR3 bases: TGTGCCAGCAGTGACGGGAATCAGTACGAGCAGTACTTC. This rearrangement joins TRBV27 to TRBJ2-7; perhaps TRBD2 as D (5 bases). From germline, CDR1 is MNHEY and CDR2 SMNVEV (reference sequence). The CDR3 totals 13 residues. Trimming left V 5 bases short and J 4 bases short, with 12 bases between.

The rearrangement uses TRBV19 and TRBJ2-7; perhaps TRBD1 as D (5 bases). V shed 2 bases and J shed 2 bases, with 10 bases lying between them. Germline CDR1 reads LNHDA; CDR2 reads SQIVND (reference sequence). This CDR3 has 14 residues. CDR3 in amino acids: CASSIRGTTYEQYF. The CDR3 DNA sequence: TGTGCCAGTAGTATAAGGGGTACGACCTACGAGCAGTACTTC.